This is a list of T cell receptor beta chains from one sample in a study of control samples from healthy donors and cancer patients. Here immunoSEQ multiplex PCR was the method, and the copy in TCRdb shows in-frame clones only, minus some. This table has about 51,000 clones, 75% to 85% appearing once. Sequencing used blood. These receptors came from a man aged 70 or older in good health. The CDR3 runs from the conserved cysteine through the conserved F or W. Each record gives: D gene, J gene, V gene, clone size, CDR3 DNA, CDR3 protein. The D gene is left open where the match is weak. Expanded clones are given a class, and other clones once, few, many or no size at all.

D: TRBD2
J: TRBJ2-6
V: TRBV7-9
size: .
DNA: TGTGCCAGCAGCCCTAGGCGGGAGAACTCTGGGGCCAACGTCCTGACTTTC
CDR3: CASSPRRENSGANVLTF

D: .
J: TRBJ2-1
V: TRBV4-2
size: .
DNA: TGTGCCAGCAGCCAAGATTTTACAACCACGAGCTACAATGAGCAGTTCTTC
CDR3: CASSQDFTTTSYNEQFF

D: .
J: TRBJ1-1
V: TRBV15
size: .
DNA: TGTGCCACCAGCAGGGCTTCTTACGCCACTGAAGCTTTCTTT
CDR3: CATSRASYATEAFF

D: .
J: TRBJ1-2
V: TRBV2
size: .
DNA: TGTGCCAGTCACGACAGTACCTATGGCTACACCTTC
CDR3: CASHDSTYGYTF

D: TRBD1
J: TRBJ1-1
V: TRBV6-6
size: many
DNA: TGTGCCAGCAGTTACGAAGGGGACAGGGCTCCAGGAGCTTTCTTT
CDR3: CASSYEGDRAPGAFF

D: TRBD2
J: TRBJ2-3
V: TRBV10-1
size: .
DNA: TGCGCCAGCCCCCGTTCCGCGGGGGCCGGAAAGCGGGAGACAGATACGCAGTATTTT
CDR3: CASPRSAGAGKRETDTQYF

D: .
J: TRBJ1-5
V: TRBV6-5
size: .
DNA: TGTGCCAGCAGAATCGACAGGCCCGCTTATCAGCCCCAGCATTTT
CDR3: CASRIDRPAYQPQHF

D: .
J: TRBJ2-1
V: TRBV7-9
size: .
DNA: TGTGCCAGCAGCTTAGAGGGACCCCATGAGCAGTTCTTC
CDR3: CASSLEGPHEQFF

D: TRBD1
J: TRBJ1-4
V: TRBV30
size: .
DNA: TGTGCCTGGAGCCAGGACAGGGGAAAACTGTTTTTT
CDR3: CAWSQDRGKLFF

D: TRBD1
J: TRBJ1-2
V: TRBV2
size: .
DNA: TGTGCCAGCAGTGAAAGAACGACGGCGCGACGACGGCAGGGGGCGGGCTATGGCTACACCTTC
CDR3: CASSERTTARRRQGAGYGYTF

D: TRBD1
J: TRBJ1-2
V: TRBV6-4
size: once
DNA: TGTGCCAGCAGTGAAGATCGGGACAGGGGTGGCTACACCTTC
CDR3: CASSEDRDRGGYTF

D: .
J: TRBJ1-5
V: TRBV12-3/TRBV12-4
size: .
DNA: TGTGCCAGCAGTTTATGGGGAAATCAGCCCCAGCATTTT
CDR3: CASSLWGNQPQHF

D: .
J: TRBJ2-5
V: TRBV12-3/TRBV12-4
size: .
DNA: TGTGCCAGCAGAGACAGGTTAAGGGGGACCCAGTACTTC
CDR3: CASRDRLRGTQYF

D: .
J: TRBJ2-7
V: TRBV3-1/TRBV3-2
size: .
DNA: TGTGCCAGCAGCCCGCGGGTGCGAGGGGGGACATCCTACGAGCAGTACTTC
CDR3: CASSPRVRGGTSYEQYF

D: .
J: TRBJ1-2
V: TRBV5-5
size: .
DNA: TGTGCCAGCAGCCCCGGATTCTATGGCTACACCTTC
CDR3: CASSPGFYGYTF

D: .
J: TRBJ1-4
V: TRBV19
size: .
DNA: TGTGCCAGTTCCGGTTCCGGTGCTATTAATGAAAAACTGTTTTTT
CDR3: CASSGSGAINEKLFF

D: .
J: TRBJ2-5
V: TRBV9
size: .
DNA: TGTGCCAGCAGCGGCTCGGAGACCCAGTACTTC
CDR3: CASSGSETQYF

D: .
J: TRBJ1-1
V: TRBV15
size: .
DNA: TGTGCCACGACCCTAACTAAGGGATTTGTGACCACTGAAGCTTTCTTT
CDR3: CATTLTKGFVTTEAFF

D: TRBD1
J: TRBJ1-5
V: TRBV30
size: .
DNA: TGTGCCTGGAGTGCACCGGGACAGTGGGCCGAAAGCAATCAGCCCCAGCATTTT
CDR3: CAWSAPGQWAESNQPQHF

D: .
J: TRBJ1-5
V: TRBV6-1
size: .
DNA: TGTGCCAGCAGTGAACAGTTCAATCAGCCCCAGCATTTT
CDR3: CASSEQFNQPQHF

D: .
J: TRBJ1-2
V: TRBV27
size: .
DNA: TGTGCCAGCGGCTACATGGGAGATGGCTACACCTTC
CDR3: CASGYMGDGYTF

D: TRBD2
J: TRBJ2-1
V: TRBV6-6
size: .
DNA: TGTGCCAGCAGTTATCGAGCGGGAGATGGAAATGAGCAGTTCTTC
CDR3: CASSYRAGDGNEQFF

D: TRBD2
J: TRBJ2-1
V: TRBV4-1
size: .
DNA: TGCGCCAGCAGCCAAGATCGGGGAGCGGGAGCGGTCGGTGAGCAGTTCTTC
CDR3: CASSQDRGAGAVGEQFF

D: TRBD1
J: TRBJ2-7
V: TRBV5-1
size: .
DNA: TGCGCCAGCAGCCCATTGGGTGGGACAGTATCCTACGAGCAGTACTTC
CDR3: CASSPLGGTVSYEQYF

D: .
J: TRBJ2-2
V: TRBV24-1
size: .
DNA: TGTGCCACCAGTGACCCCGGGAGCACCTACACCGGGGAGCTGTTTTTT
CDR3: CATSDPGSTYTGELFF

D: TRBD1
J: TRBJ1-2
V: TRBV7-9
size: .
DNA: TGTGCCAGCAGCTGGACAGGGGGCGAAGGGCATGGCTACACCTTC
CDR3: CASSWTGGEGHGYTF

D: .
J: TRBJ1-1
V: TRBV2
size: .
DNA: TGTGCCTCCCACCTTCAGGGAGGTCCCACTGAAGCTTTCTTT
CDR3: CASHLQGGPTEAFF

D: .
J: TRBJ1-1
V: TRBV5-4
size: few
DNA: TGTGCCAGCAGCTTCACTGAGGGTTCCACTGAAGCTTTCTTT
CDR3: CASSFTEGSTEAFF

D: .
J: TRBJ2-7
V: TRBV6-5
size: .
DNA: TGTGCCAGCACCTCAAAAACGTACGAGCAGTACTTC
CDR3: CASTSKTYEQYF

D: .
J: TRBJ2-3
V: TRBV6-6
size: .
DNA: TGTGCCAGCAGTACGATAGGAGATACGCAGTATTTT
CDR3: CASSTIGDTQYF

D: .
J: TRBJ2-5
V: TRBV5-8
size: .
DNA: TGTGCCAGCAGCTTGAAAGAGACCCAGTACTTC
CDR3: CASSLKETQYF

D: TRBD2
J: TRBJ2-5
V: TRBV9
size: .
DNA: TGTGCCAGCAGCGTAGCAGGGACTAGCGGTGAGACCCAGTACTTC
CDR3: CASSVAGTSGETQYF

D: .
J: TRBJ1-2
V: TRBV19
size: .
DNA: TGTGCCAGTAGTACCGACTCAACAGGGTACGATGGCTACACCTTC
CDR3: CASSTDSTGYDGYTF

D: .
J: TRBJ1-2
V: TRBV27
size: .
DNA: TGTGCCAGCAGTTTTTGGCAGGGCCATGGCTACACCTTC
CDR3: CASSFWQGHGYTF

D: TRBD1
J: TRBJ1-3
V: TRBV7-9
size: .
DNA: TGTGCCAGCAGCTTACCTAGGGACAGCTCTGGAAACACCATATATTTT
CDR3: CASSLPRDSSGNTIYF

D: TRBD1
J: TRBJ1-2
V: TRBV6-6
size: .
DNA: TGTGCCAGCAGTCGACAGGGGCCGGACTATGGCTACACCTTC
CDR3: CASSRQGPDYGYTF

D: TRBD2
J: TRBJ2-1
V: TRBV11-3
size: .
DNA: TGTGCCAGCAGCGGGACTAGCGGGAGGGCCAAGTGGTTGGATGAGCAGTTCTTC
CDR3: CASSGTSGRAKWLDEQFF

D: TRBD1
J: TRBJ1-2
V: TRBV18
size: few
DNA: TGTGCCAGCTCTTACGGGACAGGGGCTAGCTATGGCTACACCTTC
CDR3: CASSYGTGASYGYTF

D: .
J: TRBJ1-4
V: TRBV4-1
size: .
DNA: TGCGCCAGCAGCCAAGATCTAAGGGCCAGGCCCACGGGAAAACTGTTTTTT
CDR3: CASSQDLRARPTGKLFF

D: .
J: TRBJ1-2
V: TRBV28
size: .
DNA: TGTGCCAGCAGGTCCTCTAACTATGGCTACACCTTC
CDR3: CASRSSNYGYTF

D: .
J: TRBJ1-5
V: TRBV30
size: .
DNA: TGTGCCTGGGGACATCCGCCACAGCCCCAGCATTTT
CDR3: CAWGHPPQPQHF

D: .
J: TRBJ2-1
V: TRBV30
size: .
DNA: TGTGCCTGGAGTGTACGGGCTAGCCGAGGAGCCAATGAGCAGTTCTTC
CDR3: CAWSVRASRGANEQFF